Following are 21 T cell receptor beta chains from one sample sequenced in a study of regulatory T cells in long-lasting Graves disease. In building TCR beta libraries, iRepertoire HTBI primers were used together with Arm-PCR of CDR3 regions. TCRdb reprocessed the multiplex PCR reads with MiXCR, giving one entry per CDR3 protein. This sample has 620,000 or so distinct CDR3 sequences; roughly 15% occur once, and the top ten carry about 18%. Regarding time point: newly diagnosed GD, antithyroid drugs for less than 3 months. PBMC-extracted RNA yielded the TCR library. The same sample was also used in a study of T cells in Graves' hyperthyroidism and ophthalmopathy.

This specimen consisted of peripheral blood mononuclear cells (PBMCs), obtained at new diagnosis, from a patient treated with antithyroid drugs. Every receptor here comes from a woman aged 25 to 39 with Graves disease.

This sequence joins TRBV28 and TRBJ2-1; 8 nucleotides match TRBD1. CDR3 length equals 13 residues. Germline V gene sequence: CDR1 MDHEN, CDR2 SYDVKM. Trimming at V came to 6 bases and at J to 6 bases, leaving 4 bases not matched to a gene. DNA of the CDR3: TGTGCCAGCAGGCCAGGGGGCCTCAATGAGCAGTTCTTC. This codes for CASRPGGLNEQFF.

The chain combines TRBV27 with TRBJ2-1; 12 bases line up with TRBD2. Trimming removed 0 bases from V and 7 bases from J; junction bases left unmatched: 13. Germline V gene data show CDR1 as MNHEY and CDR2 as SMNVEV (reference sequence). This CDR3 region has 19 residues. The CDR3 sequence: CASSLSDLRLAGVGNEQFF. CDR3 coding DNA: TGTGCCAGCAGTTTATCCGACCTGCGACTAGCGGGGGTGGGGAATGAGCAGTTCTTC.

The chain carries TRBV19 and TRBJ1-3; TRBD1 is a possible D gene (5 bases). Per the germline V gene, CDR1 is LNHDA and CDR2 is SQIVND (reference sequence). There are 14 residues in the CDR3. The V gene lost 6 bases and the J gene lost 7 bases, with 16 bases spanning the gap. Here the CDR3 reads CASRFSGPGNTIYF. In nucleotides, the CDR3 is TGTGCCAGTAGATTCTCCGGGCCAGGGAACACCATATATTTT.

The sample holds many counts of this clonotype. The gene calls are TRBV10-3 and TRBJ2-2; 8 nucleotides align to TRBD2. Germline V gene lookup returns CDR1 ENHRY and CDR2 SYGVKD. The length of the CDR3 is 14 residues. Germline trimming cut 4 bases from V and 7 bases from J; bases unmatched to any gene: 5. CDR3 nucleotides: TGTGCCATCAGTGTCCAGCGGGAGTACGGGGAGCTGTTTTTT. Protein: CAISVQREYGELFF.

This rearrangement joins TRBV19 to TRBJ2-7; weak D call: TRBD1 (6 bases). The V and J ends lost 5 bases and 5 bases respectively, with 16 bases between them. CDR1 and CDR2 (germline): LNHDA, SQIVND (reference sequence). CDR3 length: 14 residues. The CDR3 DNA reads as TGTGCCAGTAGTCGCGGTGAAGGGACACACGAGCAGTACTTC. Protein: CASSRGEGTHEQYF.

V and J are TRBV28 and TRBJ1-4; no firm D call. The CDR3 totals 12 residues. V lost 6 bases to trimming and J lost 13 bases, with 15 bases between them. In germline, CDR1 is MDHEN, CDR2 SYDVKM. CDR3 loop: CASSLRRILLFF. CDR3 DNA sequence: TGTGCCAGCAGCCTGCGGCGGATTCTACTGTTTTTT. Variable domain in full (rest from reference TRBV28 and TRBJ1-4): DVKVTQSSRYLVKRTGEKVFLECVQDMDHENMFWYRQDPGLGLRLIYFSYDVKMKEKGDIPEGYSVSREKKERFSLILESASTNQTSMYLCASSLRRILLFFGSGTQLSVL.

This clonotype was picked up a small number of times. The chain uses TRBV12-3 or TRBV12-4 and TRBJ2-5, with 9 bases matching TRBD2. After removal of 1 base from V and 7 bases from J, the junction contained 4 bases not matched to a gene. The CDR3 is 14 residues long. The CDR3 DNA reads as TGTGCCAGCAGTTTAGGGGTGCGGGGGGGGACCCAGTACTTC. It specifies CASSLGVRGGTQYF.

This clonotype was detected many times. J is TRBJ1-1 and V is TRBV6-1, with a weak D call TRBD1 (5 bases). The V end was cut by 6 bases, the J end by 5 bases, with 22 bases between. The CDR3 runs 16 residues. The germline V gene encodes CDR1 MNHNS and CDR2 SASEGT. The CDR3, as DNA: TGTGCCAGCAGATATTCTAGGGACCCCAGCAAGACTGAAGCTTTCTTT. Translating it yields CASRYSRDPSKTEAFF.

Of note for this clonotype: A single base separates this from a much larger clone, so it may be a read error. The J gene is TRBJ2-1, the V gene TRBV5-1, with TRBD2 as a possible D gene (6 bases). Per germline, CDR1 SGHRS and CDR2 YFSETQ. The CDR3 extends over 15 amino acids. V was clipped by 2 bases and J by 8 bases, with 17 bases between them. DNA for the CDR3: TGCGCCAGCAGCTTTGGCAGCGGAGGGGTGGATGAGCAGTTCTTC. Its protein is CASSFGSGGVDEQFF.

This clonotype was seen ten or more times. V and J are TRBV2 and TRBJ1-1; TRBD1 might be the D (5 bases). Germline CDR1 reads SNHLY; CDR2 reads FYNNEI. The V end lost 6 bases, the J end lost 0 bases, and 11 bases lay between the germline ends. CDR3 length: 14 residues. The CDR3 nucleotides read TGTGCCAGCAGGGCCAGACAGCTGAACACTGAAGCTTTCTTT. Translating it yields CASRARQLNTEAFF.

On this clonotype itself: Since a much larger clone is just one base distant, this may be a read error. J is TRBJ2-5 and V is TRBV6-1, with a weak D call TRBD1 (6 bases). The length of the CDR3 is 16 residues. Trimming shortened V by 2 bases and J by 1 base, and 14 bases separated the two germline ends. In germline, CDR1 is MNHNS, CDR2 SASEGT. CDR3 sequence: CASSERAGEIQETQYF. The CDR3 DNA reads TGTGCCAGCAGTGAAAGGGCAGGGGAAATCCAAGAGACCCAGTACTTC.

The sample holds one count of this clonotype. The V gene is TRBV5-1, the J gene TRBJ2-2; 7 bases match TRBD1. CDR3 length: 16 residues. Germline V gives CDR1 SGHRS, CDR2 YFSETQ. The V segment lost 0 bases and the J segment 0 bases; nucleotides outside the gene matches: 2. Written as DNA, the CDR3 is TGCGCCAGCAGCTTGGTAGACAGGGCGAACACCGGGGAGCTGTTTTTT. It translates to CASSLVDRANTGELFF.

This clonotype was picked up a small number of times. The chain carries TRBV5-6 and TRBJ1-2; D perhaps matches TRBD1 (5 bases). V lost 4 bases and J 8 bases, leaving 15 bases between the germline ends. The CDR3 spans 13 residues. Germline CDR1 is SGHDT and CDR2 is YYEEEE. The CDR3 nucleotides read TGTGCCAGCAGCCAAATGGGGGGATCAGGCTACACCTTC. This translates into CASSQMGGSGYTF.

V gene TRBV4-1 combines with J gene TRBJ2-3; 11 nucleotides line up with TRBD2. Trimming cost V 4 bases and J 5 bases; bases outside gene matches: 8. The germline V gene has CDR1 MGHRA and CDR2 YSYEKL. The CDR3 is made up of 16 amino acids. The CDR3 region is CASSPEDGLAGDTQYF. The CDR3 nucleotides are TGCGCCAGCAGCCCCGAAGATGGACTAGCGGGAGATACGCAGTATTTT.

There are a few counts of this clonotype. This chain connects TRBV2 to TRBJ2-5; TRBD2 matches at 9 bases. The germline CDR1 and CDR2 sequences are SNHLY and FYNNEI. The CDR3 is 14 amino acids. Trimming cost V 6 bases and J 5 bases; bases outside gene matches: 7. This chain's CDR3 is CASRGDLAGETQYF. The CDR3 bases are TGTGCCAGCAGGGGGGACCTAGCGGGGGAGACCCAGTACTTC.

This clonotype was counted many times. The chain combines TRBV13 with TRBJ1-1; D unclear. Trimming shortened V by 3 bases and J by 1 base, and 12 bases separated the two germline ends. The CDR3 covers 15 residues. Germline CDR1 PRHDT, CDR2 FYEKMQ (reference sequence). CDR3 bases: TGTGCCAGCAGCTTCCCGAGTGAGGGGAACACTGAAGCTTTCTTT. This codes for CASSFPSEGNTEAFF. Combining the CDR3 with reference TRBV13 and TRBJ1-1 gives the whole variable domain AAGVIQSPRHLIKEKRETATLKCYPIPRHDTVYWYQQGPGQDPQFLISFYEKMQSDKGSIPDRFSAQQFSDYHSELNMSSLELGDSALYFCASSFPSEGNTEAFFGQGTRLTVV.

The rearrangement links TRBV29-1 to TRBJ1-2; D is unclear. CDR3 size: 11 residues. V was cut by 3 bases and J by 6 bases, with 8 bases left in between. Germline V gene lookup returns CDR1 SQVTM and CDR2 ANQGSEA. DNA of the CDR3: TGCAGCGTTGAGGGGTTGGATGGCTACACCTTC. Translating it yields CSVEGLDGYTF.

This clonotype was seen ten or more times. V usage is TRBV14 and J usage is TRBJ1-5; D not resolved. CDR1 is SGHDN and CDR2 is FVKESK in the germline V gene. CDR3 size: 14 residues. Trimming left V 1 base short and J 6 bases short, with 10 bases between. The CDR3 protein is CASSQAGFRQPQHF. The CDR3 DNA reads TGTGCCAGCAGCCAAGCGGGCTTTCGTCAGCCCCAGCATTTT.

CDR3 protein: CASSQGRGVRGNSPLHF. The CDR3 region has the DNA TGTGCCAGCAGCCAAGGTCGGGGGGTAAGAGGAAATTCACCCCTCCACTTT. V and J are TRBV4-2 and TRBJ1-6; TRBD1 might be the D (5 bases). The V gene's germline CDR1 is LGHNA and CDR2 YNFKEQ. This CDR3 spans 17 amino acids. Trimming removed 1 base from V and 7 bases from J, with 17 bases in between.

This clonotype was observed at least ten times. DNA for the CDR3: TGTGCCAGCAGCTCTAGCGGGTCTAGGACAGATACGCAGTATTTT. Its protein product is CASSSSGSRTDTQYF. The gene calls are TRBV7-2 and TRBJ2-3; 8 positions agree with TRBD2. The CDR3 sequence is 15 residues long. Trimming cost V 4 bases and J 3 bases; bases outside gene matches: 6. CDR1 is SGHTA, CDR2 FQGNSA, per germline.

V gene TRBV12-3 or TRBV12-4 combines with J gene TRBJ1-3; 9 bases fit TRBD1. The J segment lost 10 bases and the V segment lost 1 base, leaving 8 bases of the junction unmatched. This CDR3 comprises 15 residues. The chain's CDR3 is CASSLGQGDLGTIYF. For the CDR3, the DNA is TGTGCCAGCAGTTTAGGACAGGGGGACCTAGGGACCATATATTTT.